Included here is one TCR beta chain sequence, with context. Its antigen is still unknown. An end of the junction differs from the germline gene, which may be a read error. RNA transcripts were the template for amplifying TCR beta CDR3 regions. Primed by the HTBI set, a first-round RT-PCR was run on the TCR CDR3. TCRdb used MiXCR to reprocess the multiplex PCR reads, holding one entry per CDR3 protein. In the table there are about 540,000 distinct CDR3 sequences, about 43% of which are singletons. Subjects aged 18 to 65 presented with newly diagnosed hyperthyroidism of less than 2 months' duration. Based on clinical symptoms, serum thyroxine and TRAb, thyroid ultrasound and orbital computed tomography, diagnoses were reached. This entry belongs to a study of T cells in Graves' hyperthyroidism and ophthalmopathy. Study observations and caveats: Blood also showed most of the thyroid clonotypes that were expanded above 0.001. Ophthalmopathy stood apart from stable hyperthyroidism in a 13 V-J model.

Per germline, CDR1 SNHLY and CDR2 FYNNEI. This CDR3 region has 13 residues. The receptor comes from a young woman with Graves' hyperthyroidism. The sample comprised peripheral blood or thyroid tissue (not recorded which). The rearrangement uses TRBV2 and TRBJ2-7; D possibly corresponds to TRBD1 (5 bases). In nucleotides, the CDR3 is TGCGCCAGCAGCTTAACCAGGGCCTACGAGCAGTACTTC. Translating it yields CASSLTRAYEQYF.